The 14 T cell receptor beta chains below all came from one sample that was sequenced in a study of T-cell reconstitution after alpha-beta-depleted transplantation in children. Unique molecular identifiers were built into the TCRbeta library. TCRdb itself ran the PCR reads through MiXCR, one entry per CDR3 protein. In the table there are fewer than 700,000 distinct CDR3 sequences, 10% to 15% of which are singletons. This specimen consisted of PBMCs, mostly from graft donor cells, obtained 360 days after TCRalphabeta/CD19-depleted stem cell transplant. The receptors come from a male patient younger than 18 who had a stem cell transplant for acute myeloid leukemia, so the T cells may come from the graft donor.

A note on this clonotype: At one end, the junction sequence differs from germline, possibly due to a read error. The rearrangement links TRBV7-3 to TRBJ1-3; no clear D. The CDR3 consists of 13 residues. CDR1 is SGHTA and CDR2 is FQGTGA in the germline V gene. The CDR3 spells CASSLFSAGPHHF. The CDR3 coding sequence is TGTGCCAGCAGCTTATTCTCGGCAGGCCCTCATCATTTT. The full variable domain, completed using reference TRBV7-3 and TRBJ1-3, is GAGVSQTPSNKVTEKGKYVELRCDPISGHTALYWYRQSLGQGPEFLIYFQGTGAADDSGLPNDRFFAVRPEGSVSTLKIQRTERGDSAVYLCASSLFSAGPHHFGEGSWLTVV.

This clonotype was counted between two and nine times. CDR3 coding DNA: TGTGCCAGCAGTTTATTATCACTGAGGTCTTCTGGGAGCTCCTACGAGCAGTACTTC. This codes for CASSLLSLRSSGSSYEQYF. The chain links TRBV28 to TRBJ2-7; D is possibly TRBD2 (5 bases). The CDR3 is made up of 19 amino acids. Trimming removed 1 base from V and 0 bases from J, with 22 bases in between. CDR1 is MDHEN, CDR2 SYDVKM, per germline.

The rearrangement uses TRBV15 and TRBJ2-1, with D possibly matching TRBD2 (5 bases). Trimming took 0 bases from V and 8 from J, leaving 8 bases between them. The CDR3 spans 13 residues. Per germline, CDR1 LNHNV and CDR2 YYDKDF (reference sequence). CDR3 nucleotides: TGTGCCACCAGCAGAGATTTGCGGGATGAGCAGTTCTTC. Its protein product is CATSRDLRDEQFF.

This clonotype was seen a few times. The chain employs TRBV18 and TRBJ2-4, with 11 nucleotides matching TRBD1. The CDR3 consists of 14 residues. The germline V gene has CDR1 KGHSH and CDR2 LQKENI. Trimming at V came to 3 bases and at J to 6 bases, leaving 1 base not matched to a gene. CDR3 nucleotides: TGTGCCAGCTCACCCGGACAGGGGGCAAACATTCAGTACTTC. This gives the protein CASSPGQGANIQYF.

The rearrangement joins TRBV4-2 to TRBJ2-3; no firm D call. From germline, CDR1 is LGHNA and CDR2 YNFKEQ. V lost 0 bases and J 2 bases, leaving 9 bases between the germline ends. This CDR3 is 15 amino acids long. CDR3: CASSQESVVTDTQYF. CDR3 sequence (DNA): TGTGCCAGCAGCCAAGAATCTGTGGTCACAGATACGCAGTATTTT.

CDR3 region: CAWGLGQADEKLFF. The CDR3 DNA reads as TGTGCCTGGGGTCTGGGACAGGCGGATGAAAAACTGTTTTTT. The chain employs TRBV30 and TRBJ1-4; 8 bases agree with TRBD1. This CDR3 spans 14 amino acids. After removal of 5 bases from V and 6 bases from J, the junction contained 8 bases not matched to a gene. Germline CDR1 and CDR2: GTSNPN and SVGIG (reference sequence).

The CDR3 nucleotides are TGTGCCAGCAGCCCCTGGACTAGCGGACTCGTCTACAATGAGCAGTTCTTC. Residues: CASSPWTSGLVYNEQFF. The chain employs TRBV7-3 and TRBJ2-1; 10 bases align to TRBD2. The CDR3 has 17 residues. V lost 5 bases, J lost 3 bases, and 10 bases stayed unmatched. Germline CDR1 and CDR2: SGHTA and FQGTGA.

This clonotype has a count of ten or more. The genes are TRBV11-3 and TRBJ2-7; D remains ambiguous. The germline V gene encodes CDR1 SGHNT and CDR2 YENEEA. V was shortened by 4 bases and J by 5 bases, with 15 bases between the two germline ends. The length of the CDR3 is 14 residues. The DNA for the CDR3 is TGTGCCAGCAGCTCAGGACCCCAGGCGAACGAGCAGTACTTC. Translated, it gives CASSSGPQANEQYF.

The chain links TRBV28 to TRBJ1-6; D ambiguous. V lost 3 bases and J 5 bases, leaving 11 bases between the germline ends. The CDR3 runs 15 residues. CDR1 is MDHEN, CDR2 SYDVKM, per germline. CDR3 residues: CASSLAAANNSPLHF. Here the CDR3 DNA reads TGTGCCAGCAGTTTGGCGGCAGCTAATAATTCACCCCTCCACTTT. The whole variable domain, remainder taken from reference TRBV28 and TRBJ1-6, is DVKVTQSSRYLVKRTGEKVFLECVQDMDHENMFWYRQDPGLGLRLIYFSYDVKMKEKGDIPEGYSVSREKKERFSLILESASTNQTSMYLCASSLAAANNSPLHFGNGTRLTVT.

This clonotype was detected a few times. The chain carries TRBV6-5 and TRBJ1-5; TRBD1 aligns across 8 bases. Trimming took 4 bases from V and 1 from J; bases not matched to a gene: 9. The CDR3 has 17 residues. The germline CDR1 and CDR2 sequences are MNHEY and SVGAGI. The CDR3 coding sequence is TGTGCCAGCAGTTGGGACAGGCCGGGATTAAGCAATCAGCCCCAGCATTTT. It yields the protein CASSWDRPGLSNQPQHF.

This clonotype came up many times. The chain employs TRBV28 and TRBJ2-1; 8 nucleotides match TRBD2. The CDR3 runs to 16 residues. J gave up 4 bases and V 3 bases, and 8 bases lay outside the gene matches. CDR1 is MDHEN, CDR2 SYDVKM, per germline. The CDR3 DNA reads as TGTGCCAGCAGTTTGACTACTAGCGGACTTTACAATGAGCAGTTCTTC. It is translated as CASSLTTSGLYNEQFF. The variable domain in full, completed from reference TRBV28 and TRBJ2-1, reads DVKVTQSSRYLVKRTGEKVFLECVQDMDHENMFWYRQDPGLGLRLIYFSYDVKMKEKGDIPEGYSVSREKKERFSLILESASTNQTSMYLCASSLTTSGLYNEQFFGPGTRLTVL.

Only a few counts were recorded for this clonotype. The rearrangement uses TRBV28 and TRBJ2-7; possible D gene TRBD2, 5 bases. CDR1 MDHEN and CDR2 SYDVKM come from the germline V gene. Trimming cost V 5 bases and J 7 bases, with 9 bases left between them. The CDR3 length is 11 residues. This CDR3 is CASSPGDEQYF. CDR3 nucleotides: TGTGCCAGCAGTCCCGGGGATGAGCAGTACTTC.

This clonotype has ten or more counts. The gene calls are TRBV5-1 and TRBJ1-1; 7 nucleotides align to TRBD1. The germline V gene encodes CDR1 SGHRS and CDR2 YFSETQ. This CDR3 spans 13 amino acids. The trim removed 4 bases at V and 3 bases at J, leaving 3 bases unmatched. This CDR3 reads CASSLTGDTEAFF. DNA for the CDR3: TGCGCCAGCAGCCTTACAGGGGACACTGAAGCTTTCTTT.

This clonotype was detected many times. The V gene is TRBV7-3, the J gene TRBJ2-2, with 13 bases identical to TRBD2. Germline loops: CDR1 SGHTA, CDR2 FQGTGA. The junction had 12 bases not matched to a gene; V was cut back by 5 bases and J by 0 bases. This CDR3 is built from 20 residues. The CDR3 region is CASSPPVGLAGVANTGELFF. The CDR3 DNA follows: TGTGCCAGCAGCCCCCCAGTCGGACTAGCGGGGGTTGCGAACACCGGGGAGCTGTTTTTT.